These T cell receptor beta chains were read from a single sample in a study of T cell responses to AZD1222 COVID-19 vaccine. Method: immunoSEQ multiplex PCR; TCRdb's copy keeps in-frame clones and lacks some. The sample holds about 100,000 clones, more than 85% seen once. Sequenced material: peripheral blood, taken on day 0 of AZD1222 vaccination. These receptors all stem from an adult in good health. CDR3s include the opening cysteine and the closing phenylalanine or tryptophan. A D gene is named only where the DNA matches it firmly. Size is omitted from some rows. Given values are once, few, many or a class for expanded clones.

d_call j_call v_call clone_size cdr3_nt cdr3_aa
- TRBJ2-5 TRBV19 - TGTGCCAGTAGTAGTTTCGCGGGGAACCAAGAGACCCAGTACTTC CASSSFAGNQETQYF
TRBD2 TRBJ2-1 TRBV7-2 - TGTGCCAGCAGCTTAGCGGCTAGCGGTTCCTACAATGAGCAGTTCTTC CASSLAASGSYNEQFF
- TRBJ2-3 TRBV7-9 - TGTGCCAGCAGCCTTGTGCGGGGTACAGATACGCAGTATTTT CASSLVRGTDTQYF
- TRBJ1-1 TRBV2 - TGTGCCAGCAGTATACGGACCTCCATGAACACTGAAGCTTTCTTT CASSIRTSMNTEAFF
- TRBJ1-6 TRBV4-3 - TGCGCCAGCAGCCAGGTTCAGGGTAGCCCCCTCCACTTT CASSQVQGSPLHF
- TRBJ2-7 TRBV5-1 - TGCGCCAGCAGCTTGTGGGCTAGCCCTCGCGAGGGCGAGCAGTACTTC CASSLWASPREGEQYF
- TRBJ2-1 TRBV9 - TGTGCCAGCAGCGTATGGGGGAAGCAACTTAATGAGCAGTTCTTC CASSVWGKQLNEQFF
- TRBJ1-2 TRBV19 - TGTGCCAGTAGTCAGACAGCTACTCTAAACTATGGCTACACCTTC CASSQTATLNYGYTF
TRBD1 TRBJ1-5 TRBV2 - TGTGCCAGCAGCGAAAACAGGGGTGGCAATCAGCCCCAGCATTTT CASSENRGGNQPQHF
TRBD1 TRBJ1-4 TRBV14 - TGTGCCAGCAGCCCTCGACAGGGGGCAGGTGAAAAACTGTTTTTT CASSPRQGAGEKLFF
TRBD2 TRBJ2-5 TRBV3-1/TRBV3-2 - TGTGCCAGCAGCCAAGTCTATCCCGGGACTAGCGGAGAGACCCAGTACTTC CASSQVYPGTSGETQYF
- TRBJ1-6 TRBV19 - TGTGCCAGCAGAGATTCAACAGGGCCCTATAATTCACCCCTCCACTTT CASRDSTGPYNSPLHF
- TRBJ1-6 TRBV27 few TGTGCCAGCAATTCGCAGGACTATAATTCACCCCTCCACTTT CASNSQDYNSPLHF
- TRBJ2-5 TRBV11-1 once TGTGCCAGCAGCCCCGGGGCCTTCTGGGGGACCCAGTACTTC CASSPGAFWGTQYF
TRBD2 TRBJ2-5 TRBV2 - TGTGCCAGCAGCCCCGGTAGCGGGAGGGCCATATTTGAGACCCAGTACTTC CASSPGSGRAIFETQYF
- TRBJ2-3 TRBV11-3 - TGTGCCAGCAGCTTAGATCTCACAGATACGCAGTATTTT CASSLDLTDTQYF
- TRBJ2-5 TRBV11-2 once TGTGCCAGCAGCTTAGACAGCCTCGGGGAGACCCAGTACTTC CASSLDSLGETQYF
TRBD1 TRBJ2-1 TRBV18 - TGTGCCAGCTCACGAGTGGACAGGGCAGGCAATGAGCAGTTCTTC CASSRVDRAGNEQFF
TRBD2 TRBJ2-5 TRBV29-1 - TGCAGCGTTCTATTAGCGGGACGGGAGACCCAGTACTTC CSVLLAGRETQYF
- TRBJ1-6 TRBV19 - TGTGCCAGTAGTATGCGTGGGACCAGGGAGGGCGATTCACCCCTCCACTTT CASSMRGTREGDSPLHF
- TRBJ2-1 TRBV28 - TGTGCCAGCAGTTCTGGGGGGCGCTTGAATGAGCAGTTCTTC CASSSGGRLNEQFF
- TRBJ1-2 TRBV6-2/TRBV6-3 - TGTGCCAGCAGTACGGGGGGTGTCGATGGCTACACCTTC CASSTGGVDGYTF
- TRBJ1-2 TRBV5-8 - TGTGCCAGCAGCTTGGACGGGGGTCCGTATGGCTACACCTTC CASSLDGGPYGYTF
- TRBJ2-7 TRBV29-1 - TGCAGCGTTGCCGGGAGCTCCTACGAGCAGTACTTC CSVAGSSYEQYF
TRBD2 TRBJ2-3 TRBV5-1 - TGCGCCAGCAGCTTAGAGGGAGGGACAGATACGCAGTATTTT CASSLEGGTDTQYF